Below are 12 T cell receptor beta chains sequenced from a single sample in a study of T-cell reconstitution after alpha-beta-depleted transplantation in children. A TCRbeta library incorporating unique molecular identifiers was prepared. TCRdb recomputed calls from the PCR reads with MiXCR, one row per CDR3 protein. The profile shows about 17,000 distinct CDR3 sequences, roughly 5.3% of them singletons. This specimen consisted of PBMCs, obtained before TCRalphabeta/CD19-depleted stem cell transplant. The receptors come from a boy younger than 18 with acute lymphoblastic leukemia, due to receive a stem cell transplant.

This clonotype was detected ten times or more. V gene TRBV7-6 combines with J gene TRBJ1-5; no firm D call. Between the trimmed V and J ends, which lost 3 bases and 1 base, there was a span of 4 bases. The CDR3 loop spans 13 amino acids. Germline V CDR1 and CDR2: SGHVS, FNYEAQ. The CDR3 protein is CASSFGSNQPQHF. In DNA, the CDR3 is TGTGCCAGCAGCTTTGGGAGCAATCAGCCCCAGCATTTT.

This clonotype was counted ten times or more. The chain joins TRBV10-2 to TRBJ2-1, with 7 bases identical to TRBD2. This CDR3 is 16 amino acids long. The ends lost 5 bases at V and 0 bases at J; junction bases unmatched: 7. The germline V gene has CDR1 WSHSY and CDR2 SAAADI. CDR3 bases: TGCGCCAGCAGTTTACTAGCGTCGAGCTCCTACAATGAGCAGTTCTTC. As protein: CASSLLASSSYNEQFF.

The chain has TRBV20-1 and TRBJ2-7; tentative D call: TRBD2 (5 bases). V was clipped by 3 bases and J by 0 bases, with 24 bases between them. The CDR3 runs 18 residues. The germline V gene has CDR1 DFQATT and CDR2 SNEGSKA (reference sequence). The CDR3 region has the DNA TGCAGTGCTAGTGGTGGAGTCAGGCCCACCCGGGGCTCCTACGAGCAGTACTTC. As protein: CSASGGVRPTRGSYEQYF.

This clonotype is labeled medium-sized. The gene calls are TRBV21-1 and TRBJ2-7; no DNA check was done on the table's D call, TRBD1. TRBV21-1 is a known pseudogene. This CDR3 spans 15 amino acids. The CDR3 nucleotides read TGTGCCAGCAGCAAATTCAGGGGGACTACCTACGAGCAGTACTTC. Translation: CASSKFRGTTYEQYF.

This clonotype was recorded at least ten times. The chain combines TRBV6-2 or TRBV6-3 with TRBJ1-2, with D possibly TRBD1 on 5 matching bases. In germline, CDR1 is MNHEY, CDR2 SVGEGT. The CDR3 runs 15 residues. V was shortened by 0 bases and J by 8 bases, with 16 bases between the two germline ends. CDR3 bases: TGTGCCAGCAGTTACTCGAGCGGCCAGGGAAGAGGCTACACCTTC. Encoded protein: CASSYSSGQGRGYTF.

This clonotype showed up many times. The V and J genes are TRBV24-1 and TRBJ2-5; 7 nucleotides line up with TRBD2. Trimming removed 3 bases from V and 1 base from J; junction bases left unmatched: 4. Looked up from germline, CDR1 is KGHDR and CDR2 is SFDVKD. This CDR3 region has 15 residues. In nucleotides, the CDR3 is TGTGCCACCAGTGATCACTCTAGCGGCCAAGAGACCCAGTACTTC. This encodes CATSDHSSGQETQYF.

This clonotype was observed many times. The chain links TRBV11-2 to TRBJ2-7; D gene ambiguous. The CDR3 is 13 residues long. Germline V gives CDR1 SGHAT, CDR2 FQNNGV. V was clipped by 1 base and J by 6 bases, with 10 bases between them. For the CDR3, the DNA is TGTGCCAGCAGCTTAGGCCCTGGGTCCGAGCAGTACTTC. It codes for CASSLGPGSEQYF.

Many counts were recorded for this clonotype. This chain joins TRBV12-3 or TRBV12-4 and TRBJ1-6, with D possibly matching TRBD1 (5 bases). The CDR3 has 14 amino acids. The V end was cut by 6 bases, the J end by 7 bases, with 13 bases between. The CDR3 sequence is CASSRDRVNSPLHF. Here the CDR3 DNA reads TGTGCCAGCAGCCGAGACAGAGTAAATTCACCCCTCCACTTT.

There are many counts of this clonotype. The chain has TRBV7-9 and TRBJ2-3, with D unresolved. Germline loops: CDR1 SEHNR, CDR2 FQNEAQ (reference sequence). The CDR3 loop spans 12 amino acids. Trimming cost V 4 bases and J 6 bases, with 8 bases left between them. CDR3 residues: CASSSVRDTQYF. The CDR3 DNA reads TGTGCCAGCAGCTCCGTGCGGGATACGCAGTATTTT.

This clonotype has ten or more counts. In nucleotides, the CDR3 is TGTGCCAGCTCATCCCAGGGGGCTCAGTACGAGCAGTACTTC. Translation gives CASSSQGAQYEQYF. The chain uses TRBV18 and TRBJ2-7, with 8 positions matching TRBD1. Germline CDR1 and CDR2: KGHSH and LQKENI. Trimming removed 5 bases from V and 4 bases from J; junction bases left unmatched: 7. The length of the CDR3 is 14 residues.

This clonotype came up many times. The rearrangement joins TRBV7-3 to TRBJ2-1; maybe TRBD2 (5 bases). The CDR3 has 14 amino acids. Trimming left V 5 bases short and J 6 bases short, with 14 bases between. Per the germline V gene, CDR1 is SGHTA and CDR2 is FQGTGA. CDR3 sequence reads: CASSTTRLSNEQFF. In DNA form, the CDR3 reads TGTGCCAGCAGCACCACTAGACTAAGCAATGAGCAGTTCTTC.

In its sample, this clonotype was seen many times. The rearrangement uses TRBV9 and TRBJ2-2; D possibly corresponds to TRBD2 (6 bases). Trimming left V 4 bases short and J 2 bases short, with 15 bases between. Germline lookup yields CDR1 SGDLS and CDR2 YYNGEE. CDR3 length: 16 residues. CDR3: CASSSGAGPNTGELFF. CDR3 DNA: TGTGCCAGCAGCTCCGGAGCGGGCCCCAACACCGGGGAGCTGTTTTTT.